The 6 T cell receptor beta chains presented below share a single source sample, sequenced in a study of blood T cell repertoires in COVID-19. Assay used: immunoSEQ multiplex PCR; TCRdb lists only in-frame clones, some missing. The repertoire includes fewer than 25,000 clones, 91% of them detected once, and 7% to 8.5% sits in the top ten. The specimen sequenced was peripheral blood. The receptors derive from a man between 65 and 85 years old with active COVID-19.

This rearrangement joins TRBV24-1 to TRBJ2-1; 13 positions agree with TRBD2. Trimming removed 5 bases from V and 0 bases from J; junction bases left unmatched: 6. From germline, CDR1 is KGHDR and CDR2 SFDVKD. This CDR3 has 18 amino acids. In nucleotides, the CDR3 is TGTGCCACCAGTGCCAAACTAGCGGGAGGGAGCTCCTACAATGAGCAGTTCTTC. This codes for CATSAKLAGGSSYNEQFF.

This chain links TRBV5-4 with TRBJ2-7, with TRBD2 identical over 7 bases. Germline lookup yields CDR1 SGHNT and CDR2 YYREEE (reference sequence). The CDR3 consists of 14 residues. V lost 1 base, J lost 7 bases, and 8 bases stayed unmatched. CDR3 in amino acids: CASSLPGGEEEQYF. In DNA form, the CDR3 reads TGTGCCAGCAGCTTGCCGGGGGGAGAGGAAGAGCAGTACTTC.

V gene TRBV7-2 combines with J gene TRBJ1-3, with D possibly being TRBD1 (5 bases). Trimming shortened V by 1 base and J by 4 bases, and 11 bases separated the two germline ends. This CDR3 region has 15 residues. Germline CDR1 reads SGHTA; CDR2 reads FQGNSA. The CDR3 sequence is CASSLVGGGGNTIYF. CDR3 nucleotides: TGTGCCAGCAGCTTAGTCGGGGGAGGAGGAAACACCATATATTTT.

This clone was recorded a few times. The V gene is TRBV18, the J gene TRBJ2-1; 8 bases align to TRBD2. The germline CDR1 and CDR2 sequences are KGHSH and LQKENI. The CDR3 runs 19 residues. Trimming cost V 3 bases and J 1 base; bases outside gene matches: 14. CDR3 nucleotide sequence: TGTGCCAGCTCACCGACCCGGGGCGGGAGGTCGCTTTCCTACAATGAGCAGTTCTTC. Its protein product is CASSPTRGGRSLSYNEQFF.

This rearrangement joins TRBV6-2 or TRBV6-3 to TRBJ2-2; D might be TRBD2 (6 bases). There are 13 residues in the CDR3. CDR1 and CDR2 (germline): MNHEY, SVGEGT. The V end was cut by 4 bases, the J end by 6 bases, with 9 bases between. For the CDR3, the DNA is TGTGCCAGCAGTTGGGGACTCCCCGGGGAGCTGTTTTTT. It specifies CASSWGLPGELFF.

The rearrangement uses TRBV7-2 and TRBJ1-1, with D uncertain. The germline CDR1 and CDR2 sequences are SGHTA and FQGNSA. V lost 1 base, J lost 1 base, and 7 bases lay in between. CDR3 length equals 14 residues. CDR3 sequence reads: CASSLGAENTEAFF. The CDR3 nucleotides read TGTGCCAGCAGCTTAGGTGCAGAGAACACTGAAGCTTTCTTT.